A single sample is the source of the 9 T cell receptor beta chains below, sequenced in a study of T cell responses to AZD1222 COVID-19 vaccine. Libraries were prepared by immunoSEQ multiplex PCR; TCRdb keeps only in-frame clonotypes and omits some of them. The top ten clones hold about 2% of a sample with approximately 94,000 clones, 88% of them seen once. The specimen was peripheral blood, collected on day 0 of AZD1222 vaccination. These receptors all come from an adult in good health.

The chain uses TRBV19 and TRBJ2-1; 10 nucleotides align to TRBD2. The germline V gene encodes CDR1 LNHDA and CDR2 SQIVND (reference sequence). This CDR3 has 17 residues. The junction had 11 bases not matched to a gene; V was cut back by 9 bases and J by 0 bases. The CDR3 here is CASQIAGGQNSYNEQFF. The DNA for the CDR3 is TGTGCCAGCCAGATAGCGGGAGGCCAGAACTCCTACAATGAGCAGTTCTTC.

The rearrangement uses TRBV7-2 and TRBJ2-1; 8 bases match TRBD2. This CDR3 has 16 residues. The V segment lost 4 bases and the J segment 8 bases; nucleotides outside the gene matches: 13. CDR1 and CDR2 (germline): SGHTA, FQGNSA. The CDR3: CASSSLGLAGWDEQFF. The CDR3 coding sequence is TGTGCCAGCAGCTCCCTTGGACTAGCCGGGTGGGATGAGCAGTTCTTC.

The genes are TRBV30 and TRBJ1-3; D is ambiguous. This CDR3 is built from 15 residues. Trimming stripped 2 bases from V and 7 bases from J, with 18 bases between. Germline-derived CDR1 and CDR2 are GTSNPN and SVGIG (reference sequence). The CDR3 sequence: CAWSSTDFYFNTIYF. In nucleotides, the CDR3 is TGTGCCTGGAGTAGCACGGATTTTTACTTCAACACCATATATTTT.

This clone was seen a few times. The V and J genes are TRBV25-1 and TRBJ2-6, with D unresolved. CDR3 length equals 11 residues. Germline V gene data show CDR1 as MGHDK and CDR2 as SYGVNS. Trimming left V 7 bases short and J 2 bases short, with 0 bases between. CDR3 bases: TGTGCCAGCACTGGGGCCAACGTCCTGACTTTC. Its protein is CASTGANVLTF.

J is TRBJ1-4 and V is TRBV19, with 7 bases aligning to TRBD1. The ends lost 5 bases at V and 5 bases at J; junction bases unmatched: 5. The CDR3 has 14 residues. Germline V gene data show CDR1 as LNHDA and CDR2 as SQIVND (reference sequence). The CDR3 region is CASSSGQQNEKLFF. For the CDR3, the DNA is TGTGCCAGTAGTTCGGGACAGCAAAATGAAAAACTGTTTTTT.

The genes are TRBV21-1 and TRBJ2-7; TRBD1, the table's D call, lacks a check against the DNA. TRBV21-1 is designated a pseudogene. The CDR3 extends over 15 amino acids. The CDR3 DNA follows: TGTGCCCCCCCAAGGGGGCGGGCGCCTGTCTACGAGCAGTACTTC. This translates into CAPPRGRAPVYEQYF.

This clone has only one observation. V usage is TRBV20-1 and J usage is TRBJ1-1, with D perhaps TRBD1 (6 bases). CDR3 size: 11 residues. V dropped 5 bases and J dropped 8 bases, with 12 bases sitting between them. The germline CDR1 and CDR2 sequences are DFQATT and SNEGSKA (reference sequence). CDR3 region: CSARDTFEAFF. The CDR3 coding sequence is TGCAGTGCTCGGGACACGTTCGAAGCTTTCTTT.

The chain joins TRBV4-1 to TRBJ1-1; weak D call: TRBD1 (6 bases). The CDR3 length is 14 residues. Germline-derived CDR1 and CDR2 are MGHRA and YSYEKL. V lost 4 bases and J lost 7, with 16 bases in between. The CDR3 nucleotides read TGCGCCAGCAGCCCCGGGCCAGGGGAGGTTGAAGCTTTCTTT. This translates into CASSPGPGEVEAFF.

The genes are TRBV2 and TRBJ2-4; the match to TRBD2 covers 9 bases. CDR3 length: 13 residues. Per germline, CDR1 SNHLY and CDR2 FYNNEI. The junction had 5 bases not matched to a gene; V was cut back by 6 bases and J by 8 bases. CDR3 residues: CASSGSGSHIQYF. CDR3 bases: TGTGCCAGCAGCGGTAGCGGGAGTCACATTCAGTACTTC. The full variable domain, with the rest looked up from reference TRBV2 and TRBJ2-4, is EPEVTQTPSHQVTQMGQEVILRCVPISNHLYFYWYRQILGQKVEFLVSFYNNEISEKSEIFDDQFSVERPDGSNFTLKIRSTKLEDSAMYFCASSGSGSHIQYFGAGTRLSVL.